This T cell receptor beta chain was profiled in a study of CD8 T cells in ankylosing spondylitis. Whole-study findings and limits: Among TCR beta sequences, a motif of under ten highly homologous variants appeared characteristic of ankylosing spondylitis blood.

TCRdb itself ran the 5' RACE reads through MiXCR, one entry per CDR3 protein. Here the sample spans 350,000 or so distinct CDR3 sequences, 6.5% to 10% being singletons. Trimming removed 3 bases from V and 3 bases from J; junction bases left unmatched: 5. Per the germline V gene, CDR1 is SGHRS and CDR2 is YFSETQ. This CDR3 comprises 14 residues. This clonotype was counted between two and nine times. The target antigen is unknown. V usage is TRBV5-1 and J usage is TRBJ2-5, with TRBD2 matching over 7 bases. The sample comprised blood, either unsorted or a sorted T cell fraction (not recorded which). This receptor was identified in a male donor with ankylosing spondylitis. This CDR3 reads CASSSLGGKETQYF. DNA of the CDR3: TGCGCCAGCAGCTCCCTCGGGGGGAAAGAGACCCAGTACTTC.